Below are 10 T cell receptor beta chains sequenced from a single sample in a study of cytotoxic CD8 clonotypes in ibrutinib-treated CLL. TCRdb's copy holds only in-frame clones and misses some; the assay was immunoSEQ multiplex PCR. The sample records some 47,000 clones, 45% to 60% being singletons. The starting material was PBMCs, obtained after 24 months of ibrutinib treatment. These TCRs come from a human donor with chronic lymphocytic leukemia.

The V gene is TRBV19, the J gene TRBJ1-1, with D unresolved. Trimming took 1 base from V and 5 from J, leaving 11 bases between them. CDR1 is LNHDA and CDR2 is SQIVND in the germline V gene (reference sequence). This CDR3 contains 14 residues. The CDR3 sequence is CASSIGGGSTEAFF. As DNA, the CDR3 is TGTGCCAGTAGTATAGGAGGAGGGAGTACTGAAGCTTTCTTT.

The chain recombines TRBV5-1 with TRBJ2-1; D unclear. Germline CDR1 is SGHRS and CDR2 is YFSETQ. V was cut by 0 bases and J by 3 bases, with 7 bases left in between. The CDR3 runs to 14 residues. The CDR3 DNA sequence: TGCGCCAGCAGCTTGGAGACCTTCTACAATGAGCAGTTCTTC. Protein sequence: CASSLETFYNEQFF.

V is TRBV5-5 and J is TRBJ2-6, with a tentative D call TRBD1 (5 bases). From germline, CDR1 is SGHKS and CDR2 YYEKEE (reference sequence). With 0 bases removed from V and 0 bases from J, the gap between germline ends came to 13 bases. The CDR3 spans 18 residues. CDR3 DNA: TGTGCCAGCAGCTTGGCAACAGGCCGCTCCTCTGGGGCCAACGTCCTGACTTTC. Translating gives CASSLATGRSSGANVLTF.

This clone came up once. This chain uses TRBV9 with TRBJ2-4; TRBD1 matches 8 bases. The CDR3 has 16 residues. After removal of 0 bases from V and 4 bases from J, the junction contained 6 bases not matched to a gene. Germline V gene data show CDR1 as SGDLS and CDR2 as YYNGEE. The chain's CDR3 is CASSVDFQGAKNIQYF. The CDR3 coding sequence is TGTGCCAGCAGCGTAGATTTTCAGGGGGCGAAAAACATTCAGTACTTC.

This clone was counted a few times. The V gene is TRBV5-1, the J gene TRBJ2-3; D is possibly TRBD1 or TRBD2 (6 bases each). The V end lost 4 bases, the J end lost 3 bases, and 12 bases lay between the germline ends. Germline V gives CDR1 SGHRS, CDR2 YFSETQ. The CDR3 is 14 residues long. CDR3 nucleotides: TGCGCCAGCAGCCCGGGGGCACTTACAGATACGCAGTATTTT. Its protein is CASSPGALTDTQYF. Full variable domain (missing parts from reference TRBV5-1 and TRBJ2-3): KAGVTQTPRYLIKTRGQQVTLSCSPISGHRSVSWYQQTPGQGLQFLFEYFSETQRNKGNFPGRFSGRQFSNSRSEMNVSTLELGDSALYLCASSPGALTDTQYFGPGTRLTVL.

This clone came up a few times. The V gene is TRBV19, the J gene TRBJ2-7; a possible D gene is TRBD2 (6 bases). Trimming took 10 bases from V and 2 from J, leaving 12 bases between them. Germline CDR1 and CDR2: LNHDA and SQIVND (reference sequence). The CDR3 is 12 amino acids. Here the CDR3 DNA reads TGTGCCACCACGGCGGGAACCTACGAGCAGTACTTC. Protein: CATTAGTYEQYF.

The chain has TRBV5-6 and TRBJ1-1, with D tentatively TRBD1 (6 bases). The CDR3 has 15 residues. Germline V gene data show CDR1 as SGHDT and CDR2 as YYEEEE. V dropped 4 bases and J dropped 0 bases, with 13 bases sitting between them. The CDR3 reads CASSGGQLLNTEAFF. DNA for the CDR3: TGTGCCAGCAGCGGTGGACAGCTTCTGAACACTGAAGCTTTCTTT.

This clone was counted a single time. The gene calls are TRBV4-1 and TRBJ2-3, with D perhaps matching TRBD1 (5 bases). Germline V gene lookup returns CDR1 MGHRA and CDR2 YSYEKL. The V and J ends lost 0 bases and 5 bases respectively, with 12 bases between them. CDR3 length: 15 residues. The CDR3 DNA reads TGCGCCAGCAGCCAAGATGGTGGGGCTGGAGATACGCAGTATTTT. It translates to CASSQDGGAGDTQYF.

This clone was seen more than once but under ten times. The rearrangement uses TRBV29-1 and TRBJ2-3; either TRBD1 or TRBD2 may supply D (5 bases each). With 5 bases removed from V and 0 bases from J, the gap between germline ends came to 12 bases. Germline CDR1 and CDR2: SQVTM and ANQGSEA. The CDR3 is made up of 14 amino acids. The CDR3 reads CSVLGVASTDTQYF. For the CDR3, the DNA is TGCAGCGTTCTGGGGGTGGCCAGCACAGATACGCAGTATTTT.

This sequence joins TRBV7-9 and TRBJ1-5; no definite D call. This CDR3 spans 12 amino acids. Germline V lookup: CDR1 SEHNR, CDR2 FQNEAQ (reference sequence). Trimming shortened V by 4 bases and J by 10 bases, and 11 bases separated the two germline ends. CDR3 protein: CASSSLAGPQHF. As DNA, the CDR3 is TGTGCCAGCAGCTCACTAGCTGGCCCCCAGCATTTT.